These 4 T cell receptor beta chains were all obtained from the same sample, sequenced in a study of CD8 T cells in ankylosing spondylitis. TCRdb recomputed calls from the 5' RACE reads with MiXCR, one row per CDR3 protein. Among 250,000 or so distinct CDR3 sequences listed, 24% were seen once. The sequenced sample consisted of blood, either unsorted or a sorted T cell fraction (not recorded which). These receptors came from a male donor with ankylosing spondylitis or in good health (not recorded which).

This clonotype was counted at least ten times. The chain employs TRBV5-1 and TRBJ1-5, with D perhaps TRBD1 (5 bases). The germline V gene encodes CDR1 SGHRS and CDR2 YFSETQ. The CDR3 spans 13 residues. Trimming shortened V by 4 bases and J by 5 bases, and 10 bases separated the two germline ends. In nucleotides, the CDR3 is TGCGCCAGCAGCCCCGGGGGAGATCAGCCCCAGCATTTT. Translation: CASSPGGDQPQHF.

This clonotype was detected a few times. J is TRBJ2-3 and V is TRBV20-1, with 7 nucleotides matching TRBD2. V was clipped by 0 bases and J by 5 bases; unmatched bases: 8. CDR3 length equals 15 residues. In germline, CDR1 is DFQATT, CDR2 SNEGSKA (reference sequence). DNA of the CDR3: TGCAGTGCTAGAGATAGCGCGGGGGTCGTAGATACGCAGTATTTT. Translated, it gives CSARDSAGVVDTQYF.

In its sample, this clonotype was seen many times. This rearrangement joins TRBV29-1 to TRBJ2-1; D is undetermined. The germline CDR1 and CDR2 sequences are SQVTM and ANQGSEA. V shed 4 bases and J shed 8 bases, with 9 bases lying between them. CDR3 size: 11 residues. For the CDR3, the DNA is TGCAGCGTTGTCGCGGCGGATGAGCAGTTCTTC. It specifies CSVVAADEQFF.

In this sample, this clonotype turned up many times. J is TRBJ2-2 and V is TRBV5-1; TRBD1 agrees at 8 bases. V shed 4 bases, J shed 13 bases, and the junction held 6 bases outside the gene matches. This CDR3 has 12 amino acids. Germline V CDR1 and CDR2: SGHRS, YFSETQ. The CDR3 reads CASSGQGLGLFF. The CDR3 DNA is TGCGCCAGCAGCGGACAGGGATTGGGGCTGTTTTTT. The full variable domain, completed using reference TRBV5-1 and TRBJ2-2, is KAGVTQTPRYLIKTRGQQVTLSCSPISGHRSVSWYQQTPGQGLQFLFEYFSETQRNKGNFPGRFSGRQFSNSRSEMNVSTLELGDSALYLCASSGQGLGLFFGEGSRLTVL.